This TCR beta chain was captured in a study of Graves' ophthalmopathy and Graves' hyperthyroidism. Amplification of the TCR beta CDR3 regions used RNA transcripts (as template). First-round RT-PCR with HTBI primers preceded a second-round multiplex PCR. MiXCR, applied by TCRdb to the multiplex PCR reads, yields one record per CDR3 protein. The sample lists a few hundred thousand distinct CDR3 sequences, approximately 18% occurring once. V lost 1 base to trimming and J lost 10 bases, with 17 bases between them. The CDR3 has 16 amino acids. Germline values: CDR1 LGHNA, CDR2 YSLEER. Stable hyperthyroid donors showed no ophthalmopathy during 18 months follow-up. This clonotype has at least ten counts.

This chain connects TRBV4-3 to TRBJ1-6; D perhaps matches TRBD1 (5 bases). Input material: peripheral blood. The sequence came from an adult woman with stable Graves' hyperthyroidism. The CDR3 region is CASSQGSRDRVSPLHF. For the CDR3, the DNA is TGCGCCAGCAGCCAAGGTTCTCGGGACCGAGTCTCACCCCTCCACTTT.